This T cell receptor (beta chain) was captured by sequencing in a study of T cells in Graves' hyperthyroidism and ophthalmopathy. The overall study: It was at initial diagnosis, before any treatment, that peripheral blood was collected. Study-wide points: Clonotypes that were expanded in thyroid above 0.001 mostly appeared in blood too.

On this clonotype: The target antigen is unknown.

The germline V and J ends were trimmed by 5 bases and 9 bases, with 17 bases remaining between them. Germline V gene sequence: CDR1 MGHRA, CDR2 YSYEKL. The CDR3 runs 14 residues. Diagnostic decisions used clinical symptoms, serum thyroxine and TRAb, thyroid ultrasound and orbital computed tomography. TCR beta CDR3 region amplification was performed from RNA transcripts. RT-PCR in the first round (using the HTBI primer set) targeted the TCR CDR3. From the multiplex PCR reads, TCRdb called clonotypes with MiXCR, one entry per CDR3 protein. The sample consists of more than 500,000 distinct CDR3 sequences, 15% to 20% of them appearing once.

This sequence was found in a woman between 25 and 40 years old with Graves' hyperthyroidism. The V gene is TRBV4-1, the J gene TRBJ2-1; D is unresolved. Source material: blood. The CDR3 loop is CASSEGARAPEQFF. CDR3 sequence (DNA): TGCGCCAGCAGCGAAGGCGCCCGGGCCCCTGAGCAGTTCTTC.